Listed here are 12 T cell receptor beta chains from one sample, sequenced in a study of cytomegalovirus exposure and HLA in healthy donors. Vbeta (60) and Jbeta (13) primers were used in the PCR. This table comes from immunoSEQ multiplex PCR, and its TCRdb copy is limited to in-frame clones, with some not included. The sample lists 150,000 to 200,000 clones, over 65% occurring once. Input material: PBMCs. The receptors stem from a woman in her 30s in good health and CMV-seropositive.

CDR3 region: CASTQGHNYGYTF. In nucleotides, the CDR3 is TGTGCCAGCACCCAGGGGCATAACTATGGCTACACCTTC. The chain has TRBV6-5 and TRBJ1-2, with D maybe TRBD1 (6 bases). V was clipped by 7 bases and J by 1 base, with 10 bases between them. CDR1 and CDR2 (germline): MNHEY, SVGAGI. This CDR3 spans 13 amino acids.

This rearrangement joins TRBV6-4 to TRBJ2-2; a possible D gene is TRBD1 (6 bases). The CDR3 spans 15 residues. Trimming cost V 3 bases and J 0 bases, with 8 bases left between them. The germline gives CDR1 MRHNA, CDR2 SNTAGT. The CDR3 DNA reads TGTGCCAGCAGTGATAAGGGGGCGAACACCGGGGAGCTGTTTTTT. This codes for CASSDKGANTGELFF.

V usage is TRBV18 and J usage is TRBJ1-6; D might be TRBD1 (5 bases). Deletions cut 4 bases from V and 12 bases from J, with 22 bases between. The CDR3 has 16 amino acids. CDR1 KGHSH and CDR2 LQKENI come from the germline V gene. For the CDR3, the DNA is TGTGCCAGCTCACAAGGCGGGGGAACCACAATTAGACCCCTCCACTTT. Its protein is CASSQGGGTTIRPLHF.

The chain is built from TRBV5-1 and TRBJ2-5, with 10 bases fitting TRBD1. Germline V lookup: CDR1 SGHRS, CDR2 YFSETQ. After removal of 4 bases from V and 5 bases from J, the junction contained 17 bases not matched to a gene. There are 18 residues in the CDR3. The DNA for the CDR3 is TGCGCCAGCAGCACTCAGCCCGACAGGGGGCTTTTCTTTGAGACCCAGTACTTC. This sequence encodes CASSTQPDRGLFFETQYF.

With regard to this clone: Being one base from a much bigger clone, this may be a read error. This CDR3 is also generated by other DNA sequences in the sample. The chain couples TRBV5-1 to TRBJ2-2; the D is unclear. This CDR3 spans 14 amino acids. Trimming removed 0 bases from V and 1 base from J, with 4 bases in between. The germline gives CDR1 SGHRS, CDR2 YFSETQ. The chain's CDR3 is CASSLGQNTGELFF. CDR3 nucleotides: TGCGCCAGCAGCTTGGGACAGAACACCGGGGAGCTGTTTTTT. Full variable domain (missing parts from reference TRBV5-1 and TRBJ2-2): KAGVTQTPRYLIKTRGQQVTLSCSPISGHRSVSWYQQTPGQGLQFLFEYFSETQRNKGNFPGRFSGRQFSNSRSEMNVSTLELGDSALYLCASSLGQNTGELFFGEGSRLTVL.

V usage is TRBV27 and J usage is TRBJ2-2; 9 bases map to TRBD1. CDR1 is MNHEY, CDR2 SMNVEV, per germline (reference sequence). The CDR3 loop spans 16 amino acids. The V segment lost 4 bases and the J segment 5 bases; nucleotides outside the gene matches: 8. CDR3 bases: TGTGCCAGCAGTTGGGGACAGGGAACAGAAACCGGGGAGCTGTTTTTT. It encodes CASSWGQGTETGELFF.

The rearrangement uses TRBV7-2 and TRBJ2-5, with TRBD2 as a possible D gene (6 bases). The CDR3 covers 14 residues. V dropped 3 bases and J dropped 5 bases, with 13 bases sitting between them. CDR1 is SGHTA and CDR2 is FQGNSA in the germline V gene. CDR3 nucleotides: TGTGCCAGCAGCTTCTCGGGAGTAGGTGAGACCCAGTACTTC. Translation: CASSFSGVGETQYF.

The CDR3 DNA is TGTGCCATCAGTGAGGGCACGACAGGGGGGAATGAAAAACTGTTTTTT. It yields the protein CAISEGTTGGNEKLFF. This chain uses TRBV10-3 with TRBJ1-4; TRBD1 aligns across 9 bases. Germline values: CDR1 ENHRY, CDR2 SYGVKD. This CDR3 is built from 16 residues. V lost 2 bases to trimming and J lost 5 bases; unmatched junction nucleotides: 6.

The V gene is TRBV14, the J gene TRBJ1-1, with D tentatively TRBD1 (5 bases). The germline V gene has CDR1 SGHDN and CDR2 FVKESK. This CDR3 has 14 residues. V lost 4 bases, J lost 6 bases, and 15 bases lay in between. The CDR3 DNA reads as TGTGCCAGCAGCCTTGACCAGGGCCGGGCTGAAGCTTTCTTT. Its translation: CASSLDQGRAEAFF.

The J gene is TRBJ2-1, the V gene TRBV7-9; the D gene is possibly TRBD1 (6 bases). This CDR3 comprises 14 residues. The V and J ends lost 2 bases and 3 bases respectively, with 8 bases between them. Germline V gene lookup returns CDR1 SEHNR and CDR2 FQNEAQ (reference sequence). CDR3 sequence (DNA): TGTGCCAGCAGCTTAACACAGGGCTACAATGAGCAGTTCTTC. As protein: CASSLTQGYNEQFF. Looking up the rest from reference TRBV7-9 and TRBJ2-1 gives the full variable domain: DTGVSQNPRHKITKRGQNVTFRCDPISEHNRLYWYRQTLGQGPEFLTYFQNEAQLEKSRLLSDRFSAERPKGSFSTLEIQRTEQGDSAMYLCASSLTQGYNEQFFGPGTRLTVL.

V usage is TRBV7-2 and J usage is TRBJ1-5, with D possibly being TRBD1 (6 bases). Germline V lookup: CDR1 SGHTA, CDR2 FQGNSA. The CDR3 spans 16 residues. Trimming pared 5 bases from V and 7 bases from J, leaving 21 bases between. The CDR3 reads CASSPQGTVLRQPQHF. The CDR3 coding sequence is TGTGCCAGCAGCCCGCAGGGGACGGTATTGAGGCAGCCCCAGCATTTT. The variable domain in full, with the rest retrieved from reference TRBV7-2 and TRBJ1-5, is GAGVSQSPSNKVTEKGKDVELRCDPISGHTALYWYRQSLGQGLEFLIYFQGNSAPDKSGLPSDRFSAERTGGSVSTLTIQRTQQEDSAVYLCASSPQGTVLRQPQHFGDGTRLSIL.

This chain links TRBV19 with TRBJ1-2, with a tentative D call TRBD1 (5 bases). V was clipped by 3 bases and J by 5 bases, with 16 bases between them. The CDR3 is 15 amino acids. The V gene's germline CDR1 is LNHDA and CDR2 SQIVND (reference sequence). This CDR3 is CASSISGVAIYGYTF. Here the CDR3 DNA reads TGTGCCAGTAGTATTTCGGGGGTTGCGATTTATGGCTACACCTTC.